This T cell receptor beta chain is from a study of blood T cell repertoires in COVID-19. At the level of the study: Samples taken during acute and convalescent COVID-19 were collected in the United States, Italy and Spain. From T cells, B-cell-depleted T cells, or PBMCs came the material, which was cDNA or gDNA.

With 9 bases removed from V and 5 bases from J, the gap between germline ends came to 17 bases. Germline V gene lookup returns CDR1 SGHRS and CDR2 YFSETQ. This CDR3 has 13 residues. Authors' data handling: Scientists estimated how many nucleated cells there were by amplifying reference gene primers. The data were produced by immunoSEQ multiplex PCR, yet TCRdb's version contains in-frame clones alone and is incomplete. V, J and clone size derive from that table, while D and trimming were established from the DNA sequence. This sample yields fewer than 70,000 clones, of which roughly 79% are seen a single time; roughly 3.2% belongs to the top ten. This clone came up once.

The sample was peripheral blood. The clonotype originates from a man aged 60-69 years with acute or convalescent COVID-19. The V and J genes are TRBV5-1 and TRBJ1-1; no clear D gene. CDR3 sequence (DNA): TGCGCCACAACGGTGGGAGAGAGAACTGAAGCTTTCTTT. Translation: CATTVGERTEAFF.